This T cell receptor beta chain was found in a study of blood T cells in healthy people across ages. The authors ran a second PCR of roughly 6 to 11 cycles using a sample-barcoded 5' primer and a J-beta primer mix. TCRdb ran MiXCR on the 5' RACE reads and lists one entry per CDR3 protein. The sample records more than 750,000 distinct CDR3 sequences, 29% being singletons. The same sample was also used in a study of T cells of mothers and their children.

Source material: blood. The sequence was collected from a middle-aged woman in good health.

CDR3 nucleotides: TGTGCCAGCAGCTTAGTGTATGACGCCAAGGAGCTGTTTTTT. Its translation: CASSLVYDAKELFF. The rearrangement joins TRBV7-9 to TRBJ2-2; the D is unclear. There are 14 residues in the CDR3. Per germline, CDR1 SEHNR and CDR2 FQNEAQ (reference sequence). Trimming took off 1 base at V and 10 bases at J, with 13 bases between the two ends.